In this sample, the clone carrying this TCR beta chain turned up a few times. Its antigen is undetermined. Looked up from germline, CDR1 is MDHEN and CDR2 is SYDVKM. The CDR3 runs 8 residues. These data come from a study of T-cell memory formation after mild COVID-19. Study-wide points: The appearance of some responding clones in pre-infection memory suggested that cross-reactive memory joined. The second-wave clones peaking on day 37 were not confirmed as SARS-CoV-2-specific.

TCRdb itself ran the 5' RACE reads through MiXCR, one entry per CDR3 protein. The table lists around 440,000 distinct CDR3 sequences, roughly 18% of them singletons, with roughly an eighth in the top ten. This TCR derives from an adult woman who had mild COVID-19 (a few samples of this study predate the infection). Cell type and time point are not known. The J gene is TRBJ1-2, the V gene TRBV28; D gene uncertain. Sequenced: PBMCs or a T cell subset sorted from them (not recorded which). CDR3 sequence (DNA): TGTGAAACCTATGGCTACACCTTC. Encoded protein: CETYGYTF.